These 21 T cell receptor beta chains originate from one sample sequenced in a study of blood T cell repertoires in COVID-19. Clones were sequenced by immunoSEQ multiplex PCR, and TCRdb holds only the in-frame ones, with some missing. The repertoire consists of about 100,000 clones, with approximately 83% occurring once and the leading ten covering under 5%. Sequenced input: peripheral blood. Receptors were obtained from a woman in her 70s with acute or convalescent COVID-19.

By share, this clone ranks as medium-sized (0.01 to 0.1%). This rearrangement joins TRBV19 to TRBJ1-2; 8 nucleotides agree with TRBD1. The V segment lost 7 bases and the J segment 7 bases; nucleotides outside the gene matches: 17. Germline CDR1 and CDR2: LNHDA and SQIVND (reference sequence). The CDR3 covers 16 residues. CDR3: CASTPSGDRSSGGYTF. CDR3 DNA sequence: TGTGCCAGTACCCCCTCCGGGGACAGGTCGTCTGGTGGCTACACCTTC.

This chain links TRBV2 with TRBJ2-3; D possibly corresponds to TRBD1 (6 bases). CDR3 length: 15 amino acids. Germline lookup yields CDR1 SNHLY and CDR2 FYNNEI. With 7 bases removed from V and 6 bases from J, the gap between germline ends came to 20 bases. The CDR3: CASTGLDSLSDTQYF. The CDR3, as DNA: TGTGCCAGCACGGGGTTGGACAGCTTATCGGATACGCAGTATTTT.

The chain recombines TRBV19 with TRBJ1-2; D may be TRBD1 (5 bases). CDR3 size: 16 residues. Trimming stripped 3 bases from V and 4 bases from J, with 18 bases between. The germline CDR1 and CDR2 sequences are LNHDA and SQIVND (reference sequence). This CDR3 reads CASSIWAGQGLYGYTF. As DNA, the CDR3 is TGTGCCAGTAGTATCTGGGCAGGGCAGGGTCTCTATGGCTACACCTTC.

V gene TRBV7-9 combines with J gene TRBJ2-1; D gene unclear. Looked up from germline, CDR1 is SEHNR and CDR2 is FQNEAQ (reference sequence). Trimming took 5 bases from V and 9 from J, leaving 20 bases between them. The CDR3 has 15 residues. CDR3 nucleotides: TGTGCCAGCAGCACCAGTAGCCGGGTGTCGGGTGAGCAGTTCTTC. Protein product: CASSTSSRVSGEQFF.

The CDR3 is CASSRGLANRDTQYF. In DNA form, the CDR3 reads TGTGCCAGCAGCCGGGGACTAGCGAATCGGGATACGCAGTATTTT. The chain is built from TRBV7-8 and TRBJ2-3, with 10 nucleotides matching TRBD2. The CDR3 has 15 residues. The germline V gene encodes CDR1 SGHVS and CDR2 FQNEAQ. The J segment lost 6 bases and the V segment lost 5 bases, leaving 8 bases of the junction unmatched.

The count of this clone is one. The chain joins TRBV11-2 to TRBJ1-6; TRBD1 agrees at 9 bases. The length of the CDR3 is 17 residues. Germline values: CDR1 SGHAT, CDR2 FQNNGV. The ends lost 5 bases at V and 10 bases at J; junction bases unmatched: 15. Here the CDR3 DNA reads TGTGCCAGCAGCCCGGGCGCACAGGGGGCGCTTGGATCACCCCTCCACTTT. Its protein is CASSPGAQGALGSPLHF.

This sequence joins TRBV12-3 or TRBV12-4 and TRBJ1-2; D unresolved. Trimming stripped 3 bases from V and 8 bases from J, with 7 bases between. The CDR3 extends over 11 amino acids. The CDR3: CASSFGWGYTF. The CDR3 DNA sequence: TGTGCCAGCAGTTTCGGTTGGGGCTACACCTTC.

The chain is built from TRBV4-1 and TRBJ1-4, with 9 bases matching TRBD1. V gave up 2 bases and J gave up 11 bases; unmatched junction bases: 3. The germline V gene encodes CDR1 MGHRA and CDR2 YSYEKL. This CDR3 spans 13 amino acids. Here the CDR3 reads CASSQTGTGKLFF. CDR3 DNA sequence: TGCGCCAGCAGCCAAACCGGGACAGGGAAACTGTTTTTT.

As DNA, the CDR3 is TGTGCCAGCATGGGGATGTGGACAGCAAACACTGAAGCTTTCTTT. Protein sequence: CASMGMWTANTEAFF. The gene calls are TRBV6-5 and TRBJ1-1; D perhaps matches TRBD1 (6 bases). CDR1 is MNHEY, CDR2 SVGAGI, per germline. The CDR3 contains 15 residues. Trimming removed 7 bases at V and 2 bases at J, with 17 bases between.

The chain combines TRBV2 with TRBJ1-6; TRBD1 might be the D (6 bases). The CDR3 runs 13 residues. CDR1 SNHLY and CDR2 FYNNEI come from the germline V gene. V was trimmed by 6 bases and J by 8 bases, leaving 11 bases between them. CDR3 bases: TGTGCCAGCAGAGACAGGTGGTATTCACCCCTCCACTTT. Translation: CASRDRWYSPLHF.

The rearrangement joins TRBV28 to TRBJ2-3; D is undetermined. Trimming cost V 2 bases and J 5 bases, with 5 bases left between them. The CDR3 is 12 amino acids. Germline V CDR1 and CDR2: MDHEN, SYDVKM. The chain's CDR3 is CASSLLGDTQYF. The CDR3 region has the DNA TGTGCCAGCAGTTTACTCGGAGATACGCAGTATTTT.

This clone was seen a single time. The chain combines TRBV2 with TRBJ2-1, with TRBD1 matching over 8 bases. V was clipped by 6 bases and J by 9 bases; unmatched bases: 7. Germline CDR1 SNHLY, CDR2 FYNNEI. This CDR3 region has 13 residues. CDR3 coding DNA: TGTGCCAGCAGCCCTAATGACAGGGGTGAGCAGTTCTTC. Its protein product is CASSPNDRGEQFF.

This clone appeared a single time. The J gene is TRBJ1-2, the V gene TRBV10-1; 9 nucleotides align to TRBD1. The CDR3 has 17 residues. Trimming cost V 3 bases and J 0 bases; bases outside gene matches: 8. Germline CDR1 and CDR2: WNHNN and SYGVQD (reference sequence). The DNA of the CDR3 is TGCGCCAGCAGTGACATAGGGGACAGGGCGTCTAACTATGGCTACACCTTC. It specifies CASSDIGDRASNYGYTF.

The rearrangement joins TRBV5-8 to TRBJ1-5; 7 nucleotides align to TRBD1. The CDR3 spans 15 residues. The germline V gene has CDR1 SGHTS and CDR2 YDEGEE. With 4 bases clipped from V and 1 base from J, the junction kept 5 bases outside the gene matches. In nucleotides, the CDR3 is TGTGCCAGCAGCCTGTGGGGACAGAGCAATCAGCCCCAGCATTTT. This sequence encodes CASSLWGQSNQPQHF.

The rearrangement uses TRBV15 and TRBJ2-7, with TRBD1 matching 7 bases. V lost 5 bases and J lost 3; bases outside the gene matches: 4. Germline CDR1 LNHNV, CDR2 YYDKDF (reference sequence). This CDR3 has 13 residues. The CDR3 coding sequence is TGTGCCACCAGCCTCAGACAGGGCTACGAGCAGTACTTC. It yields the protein CATSLRQGYEQYF.

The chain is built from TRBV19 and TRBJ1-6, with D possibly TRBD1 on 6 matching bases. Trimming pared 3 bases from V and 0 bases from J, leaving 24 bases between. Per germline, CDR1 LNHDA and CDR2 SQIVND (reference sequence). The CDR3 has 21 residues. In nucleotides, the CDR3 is TGTGCCAGTAGTATGGCGGGGGCCGGACAGCCTTCGGGCTCCTATAATTCACCCCTCCACTTT. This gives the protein CASSMAGAGQPSGSYNSPLHF.

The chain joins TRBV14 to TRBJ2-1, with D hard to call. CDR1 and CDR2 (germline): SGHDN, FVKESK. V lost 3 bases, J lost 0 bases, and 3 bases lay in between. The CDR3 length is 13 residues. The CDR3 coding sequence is TGTGCCAGCAGCCACCACTCCTACAATGAGCAGTTCTTC. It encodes CASSHHSYNEQFF.

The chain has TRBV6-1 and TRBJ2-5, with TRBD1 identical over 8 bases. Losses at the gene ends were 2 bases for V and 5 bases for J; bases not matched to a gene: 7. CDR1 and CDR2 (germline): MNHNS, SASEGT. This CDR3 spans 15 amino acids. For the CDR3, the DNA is TGTGCCAGCAGTGAATGGCCAGGGGGCAGGGAGACCCAGTACTTC. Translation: CASSEWPGGRETQYF.

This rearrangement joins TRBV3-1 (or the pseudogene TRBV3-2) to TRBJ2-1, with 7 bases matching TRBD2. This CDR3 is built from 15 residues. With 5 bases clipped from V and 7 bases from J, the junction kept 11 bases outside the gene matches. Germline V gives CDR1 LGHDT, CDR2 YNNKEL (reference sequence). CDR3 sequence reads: CASSKGETSRNEQFF. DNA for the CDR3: TGTGCCAGCAGCAAGGGAGAGACTAGCCGGAATGAGCAGTTCTTC.

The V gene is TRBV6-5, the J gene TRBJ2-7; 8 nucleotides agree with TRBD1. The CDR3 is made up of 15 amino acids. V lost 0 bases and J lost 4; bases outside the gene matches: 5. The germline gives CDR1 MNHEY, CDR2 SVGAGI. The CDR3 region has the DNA TGTGCCAGCAGTTACTCGATAGACAGGGGTTACGAGCAGTACTTC. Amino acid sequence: CASSYSIDRGYEQYF.

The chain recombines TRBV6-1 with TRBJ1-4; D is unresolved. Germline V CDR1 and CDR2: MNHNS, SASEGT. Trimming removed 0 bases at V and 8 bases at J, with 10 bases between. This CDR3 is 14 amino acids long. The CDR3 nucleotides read TGTGCCAGCAGTGAAGCAGGAGGACGCGAAAAACTGTTTTTT. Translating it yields CASSEAGGREKLFF.